The count of the clone carrying this T cell receptor beta chain is one. Its antigen is as yet unknown. This sample stems from a study of siplizumab effects on memory and regulatory T cells. The protocol was immunoSEQ multiplex PCR, while the TCRdb copy is restricted to in-frame clones and leaves out a portion. The table has some 73,000 clones, 90% to 95% seen once. Study-level points and caveats: Versus over 25% in controls, the mappable alloreactive CD4+ clones averaged 68.8% Treg-derived with siplizumab.

The source of this sequence is a human donor in good health. Sequenced material: CD8+ T cells sorted from blood.

CDR3 protein: CASSQTDMGNQPQHF. CDR3 DNA: TGCGCCAGCAGCCAAACCGACATGGGCAATCAGCCCCAGCATTTT. This rearrangement joins TRBV4-3 to TRBJ1-5; no clear D gene. The V end lost 2 bases, the J end lost 2 bases, and 10 bases lay between the germline ends. The CDR3 has 15 amino acids. Looked up from germline, CDR1 is LGHNA and CDR2 is YSLEER.